This T cell receptor beta chain came from a study of blood T cell repertoires in COVID-19. Whole-study context: Whether acute or convalescent, the COVID-19 samples came from the United States, Italy and Spain. T cells, B-cell-depleted T cells, or PBMCs provided the cDNA or gDNA that served as material.

Per the authors' pipeline: From reference gene primer amplification, estimates of nucleated cell counts were derived. Clones were sequenced by immunoSEQ multiplex PCR, and TCRdb holds only the in-frame ones, with some missing. V and J calls and clone size are those listed in that table; D and trimming were worked out from the DNA. The sample shows under 250,000 clones, roughly 85% of them seen only once. This clone has a single count. The CDR3 is made up of 14 amino acids. Germline V gives CDR1 MNHEY, CDR2 SVGAGI. Trimming cost V 5 bases and J 2 bases, with 12 bases left between them. V and J are TRBV6-5 and TRBJ1-1; D is possibly TRBD1 (5 bases). This TCR was sampled from a man aged 50 to 59 who had recovered from COVID-19. The sample comprised peripheral blood. CDR3 coding DNA: TGTGCCAGCAGTCCCCGACAGTTAAACACTGAAGCTTTCTTT. Protein sequence: CASSPRQLNTEAFF.